The rows below give T cell receptor beta chains drawn from one sample of a study of blood T cell repertoires in COVID-19. Sequencing was performed with immunoSEQ multiplex PCR; in TCRdb, only in-frame clones are kept and a portion is missing. The profile shows 250,000 to 350,000 clones, 75% to 90% of them singletons. Sequenced input: peripheral blood. These receptors were taken from a woman aged 60-75 years with acute or convalescent COVID-19. Both conserved end residues are part of each CDR3. D genes are given only for firm matches. Clone size appears in some rows only: once, few, many, or a class for an expanded clone.

cdr3_aa cdr3_nt cdr3_length clone_size d_call j_call v_call
CASSDGTGRSGANVLTF TGTGCCAGCAGTGACGGGACAGGCCGCTCTGGGGCCAACGTCCTGACTTTC 17 . TRBD1 TRBJ2-6 TRBV2
CASSLETRKTQYF TGTGCCAGCAGTTTAGAGACACGGAAGACCCAGTACTTC 13 . . TRBJ2-5 TRBV28
CASSLVQDSQETQYF TGTGCCAGCAGCTTGGTCCAGGACAGCCAAGAGACCCAGTACTTC 15 . . TRBJ2-5 TRBV5-4
CASSASGVSTDTQYF TGTGCCAGCAGTGCTAGCGGGGTGAGCACAGATACGCAGTATTTT 15 . TRBD2 TRBJ2-3 TRBV2
CASTEGARNEQFF TGTGCCAGCACCGAAGGGGCCCGCAATGAGCAGTTCTTC 13 . . TRBJ2-1 TRBV5-4
CASSLPGYEQYF TGTGCCAGCAGTCTCCCAGGCTACGAGCAGTACTTC 12 . . TRBJ2-7 TRBV6-5
CASSRTGNLPDTQYF TGTGCCAGCAGCCGGACAGGGAACTTGCCAGATACGCAGTATTTT 15 once TRBD1 TRBJ2-3 TRBV5-4
CASSSQSGTGYNEQFF TGTGCCAGCAGCTCGCAATCCGGGACAGGCTACAATGAGCAGTTCTTC 16 once TRBD1 TRBJ2-1 TRBV5-4
CASSLGPLTGRSTEAFF TGTGCCAGCAGCTTGGGGCCTCTGACAGGGAGGTCCACTGAAGCTTTCTTT 17 . TRBD1 TRBJ1-1 TRBV5-8
CAISEGTRLAGTDTQYF TGTGCCATCAGTGAGGGGACTCGGCTAGCGGGCACAGATACGCAGTATTTT 17 . TRBD2 TRBJ2-3 TRBV10-3
CASSVAGEANYGYTF TGTGCCAGCAGCGTAGCGGGGGAAGCTAACTATGGCTACACCTTC 15 . . TRBJ1-2 TRBV9
CASSQDDPRTGEDQPQHF TGTGCCAGCAGCCAAGATGACCCCCGGACAGGGGAGGATCAGCCCCAGCATTTT 18 few TRBD1 TRBJ1-5 TRBV3-1/TRBV3-2
CASSPQGLAGEQYF TGTGCCAGCTCACCACAGGGACTAGCGGGAGAGCAGTACTTC 14 . TRBD2 TRBJ2-7 TRBV18
CASSPYPGQGAHFGPQHF TGTGCCAGCTCACCTTATCCGGGACAGGGGGCCCACTTTGGGCCCCAGCATTTT 18 . TRBD1 TRBJ1-5 TRBV18
CASSSPAGADYEQYF TGTGCCAGCAGTTCACCAGCGGGAGCAGACTACGAGCAGTACTTC 15 . TRBD2 TRBJ2-7 TRBV28
CASSLGQDEQYF TGCGCCAGCAGCTTGGGACAGGACGAGCAGTACTTC 12 . . TRBJ2-7 TRBV5-1
CASSRQGPQDTQYF TGTGCCAGCAGTAGACAGGGACCACAAGATACGCAGTATTTT 14 once TRBD1 TRBJ2-3 TRBV6-2/TRBV6-3
CASSPRTGGNTIYF TGTGCCAGCTCGCCTCGGACAGGCGGAAACACCATATATTTT 14 . TRBD1 TRBJ1-3 TRBV18
CASSPRGARSTEAFF TGTGCCAGCAGCCCGCGAGGAGCCCGTAGCACTGAAGCTTTCTTT 15 . . TRBJ1-1 TRBV3-1/TRBV3-2
CASSFRGRNTGELFF TGTGCCAGCAGCTTCCGAGGGAGAAACACCGGGGAGCTGTTTTTT 15 . . TRBJ2-2 TRBV11-1
CSASSGMSSYNSPLHF TGCAGTGCTAGTTCGGGGATGAGCTCCTATAATTCACCCCTCCACTTT 16 . . TRBJ1-6 TRBV20-1
CATSRGGQETQPQHF TGTGCCACCAGCAGGGGGGGACAGGAGACTCAGCCCCAGCATTTT 15 . TRBD1 TRBJ1-5 TRBV15
CAWSPGTANTGELFF TGTGCCTGGAGTCCAGGGACAGCTAACACCGGGGAGCTGTTTTTT 15 . TRBD1 TRBJ2-2 TRBV30
CASSDGTGITGNTIYF TGCGCCAGCAGTGACGGGACAGGGATCACTGGAAACACCATATATTTT 16 . TRBD1 TRBJ1-3 TRBV10-2
CASSQPRQGSYGYTF TGTGCCAGCAGCCAACCTAGACAGGGCAGCTATGGCTACACCTTC 15 . TRBD1 TRBJ1-2 TRBV4-2
CSVETGTEAFF TGCAGCGTTGAGACGGGCACTGAAGCTTTCTTT 11 . . TRBJ1-1 TRBV29-1
CASSSGQGTLSTEAFF TGTGCCAGCAGCTCGGGACAGGGGACCCTCAGCACTGAAGCTTTCTTT 16 . TRBD1 TRBJ1-1 TRBV28
CASSEGHQPQHF TGTGCCAGCAGTGAAGGGCATCAGCCCCAGCATTTT 12 once . TRBJ1-5 TRBV2
CASSIDWDSNTEAFF TGTGCCAGTAGTATCGATTGGGACAGCAACACTGAAGCTTTCTTT 15 . TRBD1 TRBJ1-1 TRBV19
CASSPRAGGTQYF TGTGCCAGCAGCCCTCGGGCAGGAGGGACCCAGTACTTC 13 few . TRBJ2-5 TRBV7-7
CASSPVSGGRSSYNEQFF TGTGCCAGTAGTCCCGTTAGCGGGGGGCGAAGCTCCTACAATGAGCAGTTCTTC 18 . TRBD2 TRBJ2-1 TRBV19
CASSGTAGELFF TGCGCCAGCAGTGGGACTGCCGGGGAGCTGTTTTTT 12 . . TRBJ2-2 TRBV10-1
CATSDSGTTGEKLFF TGTGCCACCAGTGATTCCGGGACAACGGGTGAAAAACTGTTTTTT 15 . . TRBJ1-4 TRBV24-1